Listed below are T cell receptor beta chains from one sample, sequenced in a study of regulatory T cells in long-lasting Graves disease. TCRdb reprocessed the multiplex PCR reads via MiXCR and lists one record per CDR3 protein. The table has more than 350,000 distinct CDR3 sequences, about 16% seen once; the top ten hold 16%. This sample was shared with a second study, whose subject was T cells in Graves' hyperthyroidism and ophthalmopathy.

Sequences were derived from peripheral blood mononuclear cells (PBMCs), sampled at new diagnosis, from a patient treated with antithyroid drugs. The receptor source for this set is a woman under 40 with Graves disease. CDR3s include the opening cysteine and the closing phenylalanine or tryptophan.

TRBJ2-7	TRBV12-3/TRBV12-4	CASSVSGRVSYEQYF
TRBJ2-7	TRBV27	CASSLFSGQGFYEQYF
TRBJ2-4	TRBV10-2	CASSEGRGAVAKNIQYF
TRBJ2-1	TRBV20-1	CSARGFGLVANEQFF
TRBJ1-1	TRBV12-3/TRBV12-4	CASSSLSSVYTEAFF
TRBJ2-2	TRBV2	CASRSLTGELFF
TRBJ1-5	TRBV18	CASSRNRAPGSGQPQHF
TRBJ1-1	TRBV5-6	CASSSGLRGWDTEAFF
TRBJ2-5	TRBV30	CAWSPEQGANYQETQYF
TRBJ2-7	TRBV2	CASGRDRTYEQYF
TRBJ2-7	TRBV27	CASSLWGTGSGQYF
TRBJ2-1	TRBV4-1	CASSLLLSPDEQFF
TRBJ1-2	TRBV5-1	CASSSGPEGSGYTF
TRBJ2-1	TRBV20-1	CSARGQSYNEQFF
TRBJ2-5	TRBV28	CASRSGFFQETQYF
TRBJ2-2	TRBV9	CASSHLQGTGELFF
TRBJ2-3	TRBV27	CASSDPGTASPQYF
TRBJ2-3	TRBV24-1	CATKGPTDTQYF
TRBJ2-3	TRBV20-1	CSARKGPYTDTQYF
TRBJ2-1	TRBV10-1	CASSESFVSGRAYEQFF
TRBJ2-5	TRBV20-1	CSLFPSGGREGGRETQYF
TRBJ1-3	TRBV30	CAWSGARAAGNTIYF
TRBJ2-1	TRBV28	CASSPIAGTDGEQFF
TRBJ2-1	TRBV24-1	CATSDKRDFHNEQFF
TRBJ2-2	TRBV2	CASGRLAGVTGELFF
TRBJ2-3	TRBV5-1	CASSSIQPLADTQYF
TRBJ2-4	TRBV12-3/TRBV12-4	CASSFGGTPKNIQYF
TRBJ1-5	TRBV10-3	CAISDSGISNQPQHF
TRBJ2-7	TRBV28	CASRSLGPYYEQYF
TRBJ2-7	TRBV12-5	CASGYLGWSSYEQYF
TRBJ2-5	TRBV3-1	CASSRETGAIGTQYF
TRBJ1-1	TRBV7-3	CASSLSPSSLTEAFF
TRBJ2-3	TRBV11-2	CASSREAYTQYF
TRBJ2-7	TRBV12-3/TRBV12-4	CARTGETDYEQYF
TRBJ2-7	TRBV14	CASSQDQGLDEQYF
TRBJ1-6	TRBV19	CASSPGTGDNSPLHF
TRBJ2-7	TRBV5-1	CASSLPSGSIHEQYF
TRBJ2-7	TRBV5-1	CASSFGDRLYEQYF
TRBJ1-5	TRBV28	CAGGGQGGVDQPQHF
TRBJ2-4	TRBV15	CATSLGQGGGKNIQYF